This is a list of T cell receptor beta chains from one sample in a study of OX40 agonist ivuxolimab in advanced cancers. The method was immunoSEQ multiplex PCR; TCRdb's version includes in-frame clones alone and lacks a portion of them. The sample consists of over 55,000 clones, just under 95% of them appearing once. The material was CD4+ or CD8+ T cells sorted from blood, obtained in a trial of the OX40 agonist ivuxolimab. The source of these receptors is an adult with an advanced solid tumor such as melanoma, head and neck, liver or kidney cancer. Both conserved end residues are part of each CDR3. D genes are given only for firm matches. Size is omitted from some rows. Given values are once, few, many or a class for expanded clones.

CDR3aa: CASSVDPNYEQYF
CDR3nt: TGTGCCAGCAGCGTAGACCCCAACTACGAGCAGTACTTC
d_gene: NA
j_gene: TRBJ2-7
abundance: NA
v_gene: TRBV9

CDR3aa: CASSLLAGASYNEQFF
CDR3nt: TGTGCCAGCAGCTTACTGGCGGGGGCTTCCTACAATGAGCAGTTCTTC
d_gene: NA
j_gene: TRBJ2-1
abundance: once
v_gene: TRBV13

CDR3aa: CASIKGATGNQPQHF
CDR3nt: TGTGCCAGTATAAAGGGGGCTACGGGCAATCAGCCCCAGCATTTT
d_gene: TRBD1
j_gene: TRBJ1-5
abundance: NA
v_gene: TRBV19

CDR3aa: CASSQSRGWGQPQHF
CDR3nt: TGCGCCAGCAGCCAATCTCGGGGGTGGGGTCAGCCCCAGCATTTT
d_gene: NA
j_gene: TRBJ1-5
abundance: NA
v_gene: TRBV4-3

CDR3aa: CASSHTSRDKNSPLHF
CDR3nt: TGCGCCAGCAGCCACACGTCACGGGACAAAAATTCACCCCTCCACTTT
d_gene: NA
j_gene: TRBJ1-6
abundance: NA
v_gene: TRBV5-1

CDR3aa: CASSDEPSSYNEQFF
CDR3nt: TGTGCCAGCAGTGACGAACCCAGCTCCTACAATGAGCAGTTCTTC
d_gene: NA
j_gene: TRBJ2-1
abundance: NA
v_gene: TRBV6-4

CDR3aa: CAPRRGSGELFF
CDR3nt: TGTGCCCCCCGCCGGGGGTCCGGGGAGCTGTTTTTT
d_gene: NA
j_gene: TRBJ2-2
abundance: NA
v_gene: TRBV2

CDR3aa: CASSPRGDRGATEAFF
CDR3nt: TGCGCCAGCAGCCCCCGAGGGGACAGGGGTGCGACTGAAGCTTTCTTT
d_gene: TRBD1
j_gene: TRBJ1-1
abundance: NA
v_gene: TRBV5-1

CDR3aa: CSCLGQSSGNTIYF
CDR3nt: TGCAGCTGCCTTGGACAGAGCTCTGGAAACACCATATATTTT
d_gene: NA
j_gene: TRBJ1-3
abundance: NA
v_gene: TRBV29-1

CDR3aa: CASSYSGVGYTF
CDR3nt: TGTGCCAGCAGTTACTCGGGGGTTGGCTACACCTTC
d_gene: NA
j_gene: TRBJ1-2
abundance: NA
v_gene: TRBV6-6

CDR3aa: CASSLDGGDNTEAFF
CDR3nt: TGTGCCAGCAGCTTGGACGGGGGCGATAACACTGAAGCTTTCTTT
d_gene: NA
j_gene: TRBJ1-1
abundance: NA
v_gene: TRBV5-8

CDR3aa: CASSLAGAYEQYF
CDR3nt: TGTGCCAGCAGCTTGGCAGGCGCCTACGAGCAGTACTTC
d_gene: NA
j_gene: TRBJ2-7
abundance: NA
v_gene: TRBV7-2

CDR3aa: CASSYSGINQPQHF
CDR3nt: TGTGCCAGCAGTTACTCGGGGATCAATCAGCCCCAGCATTTT
d_gene: NA
j_gene: TRBJ1-5
abundance: NA
v_gene: TRBV6-6

CDR3aa: CASRPRTYTEAFF
CDR3nt: TGTGCCAGCAGGCCCCGGACATACACTGAAGCTTTCTTT
d_gene: NA
j_gene: TRBJ1-1
abundance: NA
v_gene: TRBV7-9

CDR3aa: CATSPRGAAGDGYTF
CDR3nt: TGTGCCACCAGCCCTAGGGGGGCCGCAGGGGATGGCTACACCTTC
d_gene: NA
j_gene: TRBJ1-2
abundance: once
v_gene: TRBV15

CDR3aa: CASSVFEENTEAFF
CDR3nt: TGTGCCAGCAGCGTATTCGAGGAGAACACTGAAGCTTTCTTT
d_gene: NA
j_gene: TRBJ1-1
abundance: NA
v_gene: TRBV6-6

CDR3aa: CASSWDSNTEAFF
CDR3nt: TGTGCCAGCAGCTGGGACAGCAACACTGAAGCTTTCTTT
d_gene: TRBD1
j_gene: TRBJ1-1
abundance: NA
v_gene: TRBV6-6

CDR3aa: CASSYATSGTGELFF
CDR3nt: TGTGCCAGCAGTTACGCGACTAGCGGGACTGGGGAGCTGTTTTTT
d_gene: TRBD2
j_gene: TRBJ2-2
abundance: NA
v_gene: TRBV6-5

CDR3aa: CASRDIEAFF
CDR3nt: TGTGCCAGCCGGGACATTGAAGCTTTCTTT
d_gene: NA
j_gene: TRBJ1-1
abundance: NA
v_gene: TRBV2

CDR3aa: CASSPPGIGTGELFF
CDR3nt: TGTGCCAGCAGCCCTCCAGGGATAGGCACCGGGGAGCTGTTTTTT
d_gene: NA
j_gene: TRBJ2-2
abundance: NA
v_gene: TRBV28

CDR3aa: CASSVLAGDYEQYF
CDR3nt: TGTGCCAGCAGCGTACTAGCGGGGGACTACGAGCAGTACTTC
d_gene: TRBD2
j_gene: TRBJ2-7
abundance: NA
v_gene: TRBV6-1

CDR3aa: CASSLGSNSYEQYF
CDR3nt: TGTGCCAGCAGCTTAGGTTCCAACTCCTACGAGCAGTACTTC
d_gene: NA
j_gene: TRBJ2-7
abundance: NA
v_gene: TRBV7-2

CDR3aa: CSVGDATYEQYF
CDR3nt: TGCAGCGTTGGGGACGCAACCTACGAGCAGTACTTC
d_gene: NA
j_gene: TRBJ2-7
abundance: NA
v_gene: TRBV29-1

CDR3aa: CASSLFEQYF
CDR3nt: TGTGCCAGCAGCTTGTTCGAGCAGTACTTC
d_gene: NA
j_gene: TRBJ2-7
abundance: NA
v_gene: TRBV11-2

CDR3aa: CASSGSGDTEAFF
CDR3nt: TGTGCCAGCAGCGGATCAGGGGACACTGAAGCTTTCTTT
d_gene: NA
j_gene: TRBJ1-1
abundance: once
v_gene: TRBV5-5

CDR3aa: CAITPFETSGYNEQFF
CDR3nt: TGTGCCATCACCCCCTTTGAGACTAGCGGCTACAATGAGCAGTTCTTC
d_gene: TRBD2
j_gene: TRBJ2-1
abundance: NA
v_gene: TRBV10-3

CDR3aa: CASSQAGGGSNQPQHF
CDR3nt: TGCGCCAGCAGCCAAGCCGGGGGGGGGAGCAATCAGCCCCAGCATTTT
d_gene: NA
j_gene: TRBJ1-5
abundance: NA
v_gene: TRBV4-1

CDR3aa: CASSPTGSGSYEQYF
CDR3nt: TGTGCCAGCAGCCCGACAGGGTCGGGCTCCTACGAGCAGTACTTC
d_gene: TRBD1
j_gene: TRBJ2-7
abundance: NA
v_gene: TRBV9

CDR3aa: CASSSKLGGGTEAFF
CDR3nt: TGCGCCAGCAGCTCCAAACTGGGCGGGGGCACTGAAGCTTTCTTT
d_gene: NA
j_gene: TRBJ1-1
abundance: NA
v_gene: TRBV5-1

CDR3aa: CASSPGPLEQFF
CDR3nt: TGCGCCAGCAGCCCCGGGCCCCTTGAGCAGTTCTTC
d_gene: NA
j_gene: TRBJ2-1
abundance: NA
v_gene: TRBV4-3

CDR3aa: CASSFGLHYEQYF
CDR3nt: TGTGCCAGCAGTTTTGGACTTCACTACGAGCAGTACTTC
d_gene: NA
j_gene: TRBJ2-7
abundance: NA
v_gene: TRBV27

CDR3aa: CASSLGLAGGGEQFF
CDR3nt: TGCGCCAGCAGCCTTGGACTAGCGGGAGGAGGAGAGCAGTTCTTC
d_gene: TRBD2
j_gene: TRBJ2-1
abundance: NA
v_gene: TRBV4-3

CDR3aa: CASSLSTVPNNSPLHF
CDR3nt: TGTGCCAGCAGTTTATCGACAGTCCCGAATAATTCACCCCTCCACTTT
d_gene: NA
j_gene: TRBJ1-6
abundance: NA
v_gene: TRBV27

CDR3aa: CASSYSISYEQYF
CDR3nt: TGTGCCAGCAGTTACTCTATCTCCTACGAGCAGTACTTC
d_gene: NA
j_gene: TRBJ2-7
abundance: NA
v_gene: TRBV6-5

CDR3aa: CASANGPSYEQYF
CDR3nt: TGTGCCAGCGCGAATGGCCCCTCCTACGAGCAGTACTTC
d_gene: NA
j_gene: TRBJ2-7
abundance: NA
v_gene: TRBV27

CDR3aa: CAISERLAGASETQYF
CDR3nt: TGTGCCATCAGCGAGCGACTAGCGGGAGCGTCAGAGACCCAGTACTTC
d_gene: TRBD2
j_gene: TRBJ2-5
abundance: NA
v_gene: TRBV10-3

CDR3aa: CASSLNRQKNTGELFF
CDR3nt: TGCGCCAGCAGCTTGAACCGACAGAAGAACACCGGGGAGCTGTTTTTT
d_gene: NA
j_gene: TRBJ2-2
abundance: NA
v_gene: TRBV5-1

CDR3aa: CASSVTGTGNTIYF
CDR3nt: TGTGCCAGCAGTGTGACAGGGACTGGAAACACCATATATTTT
d_gene: TRBD1
j_gene: TRBJ1-3
abundance: NA
v_gene: TRBV28

CDR3aa: CASSIVPSGAEEQFF
CDR3nt: TGTGCCAGTAGTATAGTACCTAGCGGGGCCGAAGAGCAGTTCTTC
d_gene: TRBD2
j_gene: TRBJ2-1
abundance: NA
v_gene: TRBV19

CDR3aa: CSVDEGYEQYF
CDR3nt: TGCAGCGTTGACGAGGGCTACGAGCAGTACTTC
d_gene: NA
j_gene: TRBJ2-7
abundance: NA
v_gene: TRBV29-1

CDR3aa: CASSFQGRVEQYF
CDR3nt: TGTGCCAGCAGCTTCCAGGGGAGAGTCGAGCAGTACTTC
d_gene: NA
j_gene: TRBJ2-7
abundance: NA
v_gene: TRBV11-2

CDR3aa: CASSSQVIGGDTQYF
CDR3nt: TGTGCCAGCAGCTCCCAGGTTATAGGGGGAGATACGCAGTATTTT
d_gene: NA
j_gene: TRBJ2-3
abundance: NA
v_gene: TRBV7-3

CDR3aa: CASSALPGQGYEQYF
CDR3nt: TGTGCCAGCAGTGCCCTTCCGGGACAGGGCTACGAGCAGTACTTC
d_gene: TRBD1
j_gene: TRBJ2-7
abundance: NA
v_gene: TRBV6-1

CDR3aa: CASSLSGTEQYF
CDR3nt: TGTGCCAGCAGTTTATCAGGGACCGAGCAGTACTTC
d_gene: NA
j_gene: TRBJ2-7
abundance: NA
v_gene: TRBV28

CDR3aa: CASSPAGSDTEAFF
CDR3nt: TGTGCCAGCTCACCGGCAGGGTCGGACACTGAAGCTTTCTTT
d_gene: NA
j_gene: TRBJ1-1
abundance: NA
v_gene: TRBV18

CDR3aa: CASSYVRDPLSYTF
CDR3nt: TGTGCCAGCAGTTATGTCAGGGACCCCCTAAGCTACACCTTC
d_gene: NA
j_gene: TRBJ1-2
abundance: NA
v_gene: TRBV28

CDR3aa: CASSLPFPFEAFF
CDR3nt: TGTGCCAGCAGTCTCCCTTTTCCCTTCGAAGCTTTCTTT
d_gene: NA
j_gene: TRBJ1-1
abundance: NA
v_gene: TRBV7-9